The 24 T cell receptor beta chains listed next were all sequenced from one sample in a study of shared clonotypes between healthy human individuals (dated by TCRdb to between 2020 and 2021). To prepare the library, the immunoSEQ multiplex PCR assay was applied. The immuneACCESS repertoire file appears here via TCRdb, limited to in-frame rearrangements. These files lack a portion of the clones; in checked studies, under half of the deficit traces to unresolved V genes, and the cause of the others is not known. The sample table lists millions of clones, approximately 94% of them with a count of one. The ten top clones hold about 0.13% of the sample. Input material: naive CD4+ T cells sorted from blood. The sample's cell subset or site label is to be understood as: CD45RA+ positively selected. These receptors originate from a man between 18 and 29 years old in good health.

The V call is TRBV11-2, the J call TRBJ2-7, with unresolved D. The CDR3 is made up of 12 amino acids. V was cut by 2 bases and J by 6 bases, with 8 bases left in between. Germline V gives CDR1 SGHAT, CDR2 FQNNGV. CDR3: CASSLFGSEQYF. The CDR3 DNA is TGTGCCAGCAGCTTATTCGGGTCCGAGCAGTACTTC.

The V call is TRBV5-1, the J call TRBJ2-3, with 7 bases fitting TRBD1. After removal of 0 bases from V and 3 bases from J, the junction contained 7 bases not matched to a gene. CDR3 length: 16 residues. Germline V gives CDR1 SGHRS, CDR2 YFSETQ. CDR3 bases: TGCGCCAGCAGCTTGGAAGACAGGGTGTCGACAGATACGCAGTATTTT. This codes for CASSLEDRVSTDTQYF.

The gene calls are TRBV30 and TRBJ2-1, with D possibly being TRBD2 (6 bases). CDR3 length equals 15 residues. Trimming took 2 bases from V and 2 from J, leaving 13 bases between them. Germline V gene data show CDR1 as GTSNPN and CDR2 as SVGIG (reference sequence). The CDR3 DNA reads TGTGCCTGGAGTACGACCGGGACTGCCTACAATGAGCAGTTCTTC. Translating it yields CAWSTTGTAYNEQFF.

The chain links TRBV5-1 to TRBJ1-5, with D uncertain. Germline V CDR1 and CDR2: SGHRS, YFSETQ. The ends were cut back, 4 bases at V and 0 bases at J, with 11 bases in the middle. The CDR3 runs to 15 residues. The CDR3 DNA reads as TGCGCCAGCAGCGCAGAACCCTATAGCAATCAGCCCCAGCATTTT. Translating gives CASSAEPYSNQPQHF.

The CDR3 bases are TGTGCCATCAGTGGAATCGCCGGGAATGAGCAGTTCTTC. This codes for CAISGIAGNEQFF. The genes are TRBV10-3 and TRBJ2-1; D remains ambiguous. Germline V gene lookup returns CDR1 ENHRY and CDR2 SYGVKD. This CDR3 has 13 residues. V lost 4 bases to trimming and J lost 7 bases, with 11 bases between them.

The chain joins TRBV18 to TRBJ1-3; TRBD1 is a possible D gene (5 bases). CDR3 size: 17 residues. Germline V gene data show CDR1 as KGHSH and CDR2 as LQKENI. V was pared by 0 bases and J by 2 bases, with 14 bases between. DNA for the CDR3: TGTGCCAGCTCACCACCGTCCCTCGGGACTGCTGGAAACACCATATATTTT. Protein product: CASSPPSLGTAGNTIYF.

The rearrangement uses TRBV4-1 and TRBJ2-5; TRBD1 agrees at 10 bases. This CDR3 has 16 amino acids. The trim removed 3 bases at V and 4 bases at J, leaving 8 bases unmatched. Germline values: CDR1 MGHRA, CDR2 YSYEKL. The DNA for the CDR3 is TGCGCCAGCAGCCATCCTTCCGGGACAGGGGTAGAGACCCAGTACTTC. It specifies CASSHPSGTGVETQYF.

Here the CDR3 reads CASSPNRVSTDTQYF. CDR3 sequence (DNA): TGCGCCAGCAGTCCGAATCGGGTTAGCACAGATACGCAGTATTTT. This chain links TRBV10-1 with TRBJ2-3, with D unresolved. CDR1 is WNHNN and CDR2 is SYGVQD in the germline V gene (reference sequence). Trimming left V 5 bases short and J 0 bases short, with 12 bases between. The CDR3 is 15 residues long.

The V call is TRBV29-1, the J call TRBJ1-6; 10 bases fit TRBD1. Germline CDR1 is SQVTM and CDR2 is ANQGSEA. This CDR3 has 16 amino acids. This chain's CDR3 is CRPGQGPSSYNSPLHF. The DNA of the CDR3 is TGCAGGCCGGGACAGGGGCCTAGCTCCTATAATTCACCCCTCCACTTT.

This CDR3 reads CASSPGTRQGETQYF. The CDR3 coding sequence is TGTGCCAGCAGCCCCGGGACTCGCCAGGGCGAGACCCAGTACTTC. V and J are TRBV5-4 and TRBJ2-5, with D possibly matching TRBD2 (6 bases). CDR1 is SGHNT and CDR2 is YYREEE in the germline V gene (reference sequence). The V gene lost 4 bases and the J gene lost 5 bases, with 18 bases spanning the gap. This CDR3 region has 15 residues.

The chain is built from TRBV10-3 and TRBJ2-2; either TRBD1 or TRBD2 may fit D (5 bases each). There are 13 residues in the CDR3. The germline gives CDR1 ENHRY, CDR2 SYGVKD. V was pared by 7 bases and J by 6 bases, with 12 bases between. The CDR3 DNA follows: TGTGCCATCACCGGGACCCTAGCCGGGGAGCTGTTTTTT. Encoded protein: CAITGTLAGELFF.

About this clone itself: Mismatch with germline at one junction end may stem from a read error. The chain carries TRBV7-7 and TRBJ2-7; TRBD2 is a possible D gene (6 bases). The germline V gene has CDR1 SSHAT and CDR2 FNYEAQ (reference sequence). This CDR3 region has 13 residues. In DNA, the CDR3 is TGTGCTAGCAGCCGGGGAGTTGGGAGGGAGCAGTACTTC. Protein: CASSRGVGREQYF. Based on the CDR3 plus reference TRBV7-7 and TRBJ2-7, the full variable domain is GAGVSQSPRYKVTKRGQDVTLRCDPISSHATLYWYQQALGQGPEFLTYFNYEAQPDKSGLPSDRFSAERPEGSISTLTIQRTEQRDSAMYRCASSRGVGREQYFGPGTRLTVT.

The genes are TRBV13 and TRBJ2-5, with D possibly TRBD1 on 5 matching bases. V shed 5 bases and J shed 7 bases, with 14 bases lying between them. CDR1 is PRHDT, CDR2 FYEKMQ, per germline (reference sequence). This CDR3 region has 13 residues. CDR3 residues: CASSQGAVGTQYF. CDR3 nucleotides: TGTGCCAGCAGCCAGGGCGCGGTGGGGACCCAGTACTTC.

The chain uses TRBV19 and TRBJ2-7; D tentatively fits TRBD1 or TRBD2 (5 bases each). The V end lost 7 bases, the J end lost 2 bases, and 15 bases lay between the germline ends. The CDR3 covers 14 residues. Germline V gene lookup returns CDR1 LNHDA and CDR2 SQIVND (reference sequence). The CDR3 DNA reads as TGTGCCAGTACGGCTCGGGACCGTACCTACGAGCAGTACTTC. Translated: CASTARDRTYEQYF.

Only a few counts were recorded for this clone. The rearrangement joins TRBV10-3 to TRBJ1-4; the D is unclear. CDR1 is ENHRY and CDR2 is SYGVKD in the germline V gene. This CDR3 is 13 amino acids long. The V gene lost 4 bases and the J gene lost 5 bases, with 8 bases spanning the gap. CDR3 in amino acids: CAISARENEKLFF. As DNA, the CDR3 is TGTGCCATCAGTGCCAGAGAGAATGAAAAACTGTTTTTT.

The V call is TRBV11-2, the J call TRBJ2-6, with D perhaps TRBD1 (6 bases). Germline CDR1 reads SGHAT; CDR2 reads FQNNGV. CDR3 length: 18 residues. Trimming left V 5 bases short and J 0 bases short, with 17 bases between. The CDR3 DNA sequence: TGTGCCAGCAGCCGGACGGGACAAATGAGCTCTGGGGCCAACGTCCTGACTTTC. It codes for CASSRTGQMSSGANVLTF.

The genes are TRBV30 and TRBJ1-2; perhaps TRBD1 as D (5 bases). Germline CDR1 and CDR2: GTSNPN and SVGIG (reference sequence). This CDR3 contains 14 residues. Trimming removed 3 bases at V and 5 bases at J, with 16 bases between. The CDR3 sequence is CAWRVAGGGYGYTF. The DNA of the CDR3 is TGTGCCTGGAGAGTCGCCGGGGGGGGTTATGGCTACACCTTC.

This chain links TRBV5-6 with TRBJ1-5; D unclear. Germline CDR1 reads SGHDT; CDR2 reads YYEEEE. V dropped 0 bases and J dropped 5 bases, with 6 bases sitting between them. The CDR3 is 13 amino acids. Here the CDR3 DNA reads TGTGCCAGCAGCTTGGATCTGGATCAGCCCCAGCATTTT. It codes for CASSLDLDQPQHF.

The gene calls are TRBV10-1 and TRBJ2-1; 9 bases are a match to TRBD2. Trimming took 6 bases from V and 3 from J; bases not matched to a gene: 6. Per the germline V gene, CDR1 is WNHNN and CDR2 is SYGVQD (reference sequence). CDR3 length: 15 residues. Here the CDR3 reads CASSAAGGHYNEQFF. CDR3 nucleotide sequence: TGCGCCAGCAGCGCAGCGGGGGGTCACTACAATGAGCAGTTCTTC.

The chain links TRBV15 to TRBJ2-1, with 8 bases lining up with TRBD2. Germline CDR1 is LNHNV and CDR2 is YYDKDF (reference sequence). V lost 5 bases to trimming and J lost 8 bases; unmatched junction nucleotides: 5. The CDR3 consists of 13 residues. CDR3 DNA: TGTGCCACCAGCGGGACTAGTTTCCATGAGCAGTTCTTC. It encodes CATSGTSFHEQFF.

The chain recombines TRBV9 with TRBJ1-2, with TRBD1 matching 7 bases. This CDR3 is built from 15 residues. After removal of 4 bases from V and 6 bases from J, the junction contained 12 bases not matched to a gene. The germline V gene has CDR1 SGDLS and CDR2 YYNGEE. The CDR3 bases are TGTGCCAGCAGCCGACTTGGGACAGCTATCAATGGCTACACCTTC. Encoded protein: CASSRLGTAINGYTF.

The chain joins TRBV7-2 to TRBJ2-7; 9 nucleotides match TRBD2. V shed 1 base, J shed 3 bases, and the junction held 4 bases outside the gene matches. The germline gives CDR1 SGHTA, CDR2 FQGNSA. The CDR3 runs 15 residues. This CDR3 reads CASSLGSGSGYEQYF. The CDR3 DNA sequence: TGTGCCAGCAGCTTAGGTAGCGGGAGTGGCTACGAGCAGTACTTC.

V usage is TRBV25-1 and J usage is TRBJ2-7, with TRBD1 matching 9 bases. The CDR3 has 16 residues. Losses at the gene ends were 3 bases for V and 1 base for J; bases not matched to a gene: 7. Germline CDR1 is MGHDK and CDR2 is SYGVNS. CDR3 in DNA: TGTGCCAGCAGTGACCCTACCGGGACAGGGTCCTACGAGCAGTACTTC. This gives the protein CASSDPTGTGSYEQYF.

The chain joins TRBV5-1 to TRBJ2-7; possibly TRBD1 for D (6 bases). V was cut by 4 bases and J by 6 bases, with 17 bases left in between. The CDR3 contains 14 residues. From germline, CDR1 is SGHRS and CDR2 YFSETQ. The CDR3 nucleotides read TGCGCCAGCAGCCAACCCGGGACCAGGGGCGAGCAGTACTTC. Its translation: CASSQPGTRGEQYF.